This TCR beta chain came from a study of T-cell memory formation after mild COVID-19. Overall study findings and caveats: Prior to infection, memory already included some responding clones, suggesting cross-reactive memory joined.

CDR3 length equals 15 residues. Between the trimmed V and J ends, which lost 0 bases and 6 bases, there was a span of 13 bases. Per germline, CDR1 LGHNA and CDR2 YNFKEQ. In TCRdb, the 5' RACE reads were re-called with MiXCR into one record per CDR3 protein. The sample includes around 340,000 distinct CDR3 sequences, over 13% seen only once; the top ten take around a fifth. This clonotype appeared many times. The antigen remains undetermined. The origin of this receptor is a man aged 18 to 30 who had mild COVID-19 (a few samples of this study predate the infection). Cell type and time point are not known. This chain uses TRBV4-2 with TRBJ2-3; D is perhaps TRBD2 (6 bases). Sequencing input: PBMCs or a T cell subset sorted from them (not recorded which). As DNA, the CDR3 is TGTGCCAGCAGCCAAGATCGGAGGGCCGAGGATACGCAGTATTTT. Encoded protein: CASSQDRRAEDTQYF.